The 31 T cell receptor beta chains listed next were all sequenced from one sample in a study of human T cells and chemical hapten exposure. TCRdb redid the calling of the RACE reads with MiXCR, one entry per CDR3 protein. The sample records some 110,000 distinct CDR3 sequences, 12% being singletons. The sample's time point: patch test 1, 2 weeks after DPC sensitization. Treatment in this sample: therapeutic diphenylcyclopropenone sensitization with weekly scalp DPC. This specimen consisted of whole blood, obtained in connection with sensitization to the hapten diphenylcyclopropenone (DPC). Receptors were obtained from a woman between 50 and 59 years old with alopecia areata. Some clones in this sample may be carry-over from other donors' samples.

The sample holds many counts of this clonotype. The V and J genes are TRBV19 and TRBJ2-7; 9 bases agree with TRBD2. The CDR3 runs 14 residues. Germline CDR1 is LNHDA and CDR2 is SQIVND (reference sequence). The V and J ends lost 6 bases and 2 bases, in that order; junction bases with no gene match: 5. CDR3 sequence reads: CASRLAGDAYEQYF. The DNA of the CDR3 is TGTGCCAGTAGGTTAGCGGGAGATGCCTACGAGCAGTACTTC.

This clonotype was counted only a few times. This rearrangement joins TRBV7-9 to TRBJ2-7; D might be TRBD1 (6 bases). The V gene lost 6 bases and the J gene lost 0 bases, with 9 bases spanning the gap. The CDR3 extends over 13 amino acids. Germline V gene sequence: CDR1 SEHNR, CDR2 FQNEAQ (reference sequence). CDR3 region: CASSWTDSYEQYF. The CDR3 DNA sequence: TGTGCCAGCAGTTGGACAGACTCCTACGAGCAGTACTTC.

This clonotype appeared many times. CDR3 DNA sequence: TGTGCCAGCAGCTTAGATCTGGGTGGCCCGAACACCGGGGAGCTGTTTTTT. Encoded protein: CASSLDLGGPNTGELFF. The chain combines TRBV11-2 with TRBJ2-2; no firm D call. The germline CDR1 and CDR2 sequences are SGHAT and FQNNGV. The CDR3 totals 17 residues. Between the trimmed V and J ends, which lost 0 bases and 0 bases, there was a span of 11 bases. The entire variable domain, with the rest obtained from reference TRBV11-2 and TRBJ2-2, is as follows: EAGVAQSPRYKIIEKRQSVAFWCNPISGHATLYWYQQILGQGPKLLIQFQNNGVVDDSQLPKDRFSAERLKGVDSTLKIQPAKLEDSAVYLCASSLDLGGPNTGELFFGEGSRLTVL.

The V call is TRBV7-6, the J call TRBJ2-7; 7 bases match TRBD2. Trimming removed 5 bases from V and 9 bases from J; junction bases left unmatched: 10. Germline CDR1 is SGHVS and CDR2 is FNYEAQ. This CDR3 spans 13 amino acids. As DNA, the CDR3 is TGTGCCAGCAGCCCGGCGGGGGTAAGGGTGCAGTACTTC. Its protein product is CASSPAGVRVQYF.

As regards this clonotype: At one of its ends the junction is not consistent with the germline gene, which may arise from a read error. The chain couples TRBV28 to TRBJ2-7, with D unclear. The V gene's germline CDR1 is MDHEN and CDR2 SYDVKM. The CDR3 has 12 amino acids. This CDR3 reads CASGNGPYGQYF. The CDR3 nucleotides read TGTGCCAGCGGAAACGGACCCTACGGGCAGTACTTC. The full variable domain, rest sourced from reference TRBV28 and TRBJ2-7, is DVKVTQSSRYLVKRTGEKVFLECVQDMDHENMFWYRQDPGLGLRLIYFSYDVKMKEKGDIPEGYSVSREKKERFSLILESASTNQTSMYLCASGNGPYGQYFGPGTRLTVT.

This clonotype was detected ten times or more. The J gene is TRBJ2-3, the V gene TRBV27; 7 bases align to TRBD1. Germline V gene data show CDR1 as MNHEY and CDR2 as SMNVEV (reference sequence). The V gene end was trimmed by 2 bases and the J gene end by 1 base; junction bases not matched to a gene: 3. CDR3 size: 15 residues. The chain's CDR3 is CASSLGQGGTDTQYF. The DNA for the CDR3 is TGTGCCAGCAGTTTAGGCCAGGGGGGCACAGATACGCAGTATTTT.

This clonotype was counted only a few times. V is TRBV20-1 and J is TRBJ1-6; TRBD1 agrees at 8 bases. The V gene end was trimmed by 1 base and the J gene end by 6 bases; junction bases not matched to a gene: 5. Per germline, CDR1 DFQATT and CDR2 SNEGSKA (reference sequence). The CDR3 covers 15 residues. As DNA, the CDR3 is TGCAGTGCTAGAGCAGCAGGGGGCCCTAATTCACCCCTCCACTTT. Its protein product is CSARAAGGPNSPLHF.

The chain links TRBV19 to TRBJ2-1; TRBD2 matches at 9 bases. Looked up from germline, CDR1 is LNHDA and CDR2 is SQIVND (reference sequence). The J segment lost 8 bases and the V segment lost 6 bases, leaving 23 bases of the junction unmatched. This CDR3 contains 19 residues. CDR3 sequence: CASSPLEDSREGPLYEQFF. The DNA of the CDR3 is TGTGCCAGTAGCCCCTTAGAAGATTCGCGGGAGGGCCCTCTGTATGAGCAGTTCTTC.

The sample holds a few counts of this clonotype. The chain links TRBV7-2 to TRBJ1-3, with a possible D match to TRBD1 (6 bases). Trimming left V 2 bases short and J 2 bases short, with 10 bases between. The length of the CDR3 is 15 residues. In germline, CDR1 is SGHTA, CDR2 FQGNSA. CDR3 sequence: CASSLSTGTGNTIYF. The CDR3 nucleotides read TGTGCCAGCAGCTTATCTACAGGGACTGGAAACACCATATATTTT.

This chain links TRBV27 with TRBJ1-4; a possible D gene is TRBD1 (6 bases). V lost 10 bases, J lost 0 bases, and 18 bases lay in between. This CDR3 region has 16 residues. Germline CDR1 reads MNHEY; CDR2 reads SMNVEV (reference sequence). The CDR3 here is CATSQQGHPTNEKLFF. CDR3 coding DNA: TGTGCCACCTCACAACAGGGACATCCAACTAATGAAAAACTGTTTTTT.

This clonotype was recorded a few times. V and J are TRBV6-2 or TRBV6-3 and TRBJ1-1, with TRBD1 identical over 10 bases. Unmatched junction bases numbered 11, after V lost 6 bases and J lost 4 bases. The CDR3 extends over 16 amino acids. From germline, CDR1 is MNHEY and CDR2 SVGEGT. CDR3 bases: TGTGCCAGCAGATCCGACAGGGGGCTATTTGTCACTGAAGCTTTCTTT. Translating it yields CASRSDRGLFVTEAFF.

This rearrangement joins TRBV6-6 to TRBJ1-4; D is ambiguous. Germline V gene lookup returns CDR1 MNHNY and CDR2 SVGAGI (reference sequence). The CDR3 covers 16 residues. V lost 6 bases and J lost 5, with 19 bases in between. The CDR3 loop is CASSRDLVSPNEKLFF. The CDR3 region has the DNA TGTGCCAGCAGCCGCGACTTAGTTAGCCCAAATGAAAAACTGTTTTTT.

There are a few counts of this clonotype. The CDR3 loop is CSARDPTLTNYGYTF. DNA of the CDR3: TGCAGTGCTAGAGATCCGACATTGACAAACTATGGCTACACCTTC. This chain connects TRBV20-1 to TRBJ1-2; D uncertain. The germline V and J ends were trimmed by 0 bases and 2 bases, with 13 bases remaining between them. The CDR3 runs to 15 residues. The germline V gene has CDR1 DFQATT and CDR2 SNEGSKA (reference sequence).

About this clonotype: Since no conserved phenylalanine or tryptophan closes the CDR3, a read error is the likely cause. V is TRBV25-1 and J is TRBJ2-5, with 11 bases lining up with TRBD2. This CDR3 has 16 residues. V trimming: 1 base; J trimming: 3 bases; junction bases outside the gene matches: 4. Germline V CDR1 and CDR2: MGHDK, SYGVNS. CDR3 coding DNA: TGTGCCAGCAGTGAATCCCTGACTAGCGGGAAAGAGACCCAGTACCTC. Amino acid sequence: CASSESLTSGKETQYL.

This clonotype occurred many times. This chain uses TRBV28 with TRBJ1-2; tentatively, D is TRBD1 (5 bases). Germline-derived CDR1 and CDR2 are MDHEN and SYDVKM. V was shortened by 5 bases and J by 8 bases, with 9 bases between the two germline ends. CDR3 length: 11 residues. The CDR3 bases are TGTGCCAGCAGTCGTCGACAGGGCTACACCTTC. As protein: CASSRRQGYTF.

V is TRBV7-8 and J is TRBJ2-7; weak D call: TRBD1 (6 bases). CDR1 and CDR2 from the germline V gene are SGHVS and FQNEAQ. Deletions cut 2 bases from V and 0 bases from J, with 14 bases between. This CDR3 is 16 amino acids long. CDR3 protein: CASSLPWGTNSYEQYF. DNA for the CDR3: TGTGCCAGCAGCTTACCTTGGGGGACAAACTCCTACGAGCAGTACTTC.

Only a few counts were recorded for this clonotype. The chain uses TRBV5-1 and TRBJ2-1, with D tentatively TRBD2 (5 bases). Germline V gives CDR1 SGHRS, CDR2 YFSETQ. This CDR3 is 17 amino acids long. Deletions cut 6 bases from V and 8 bases from J, with 27 bases between. The CDR3 DNA reads TGCGCCAGCAAGGGTCTCACTATGAGCTCCCCGCGGGATGAGCAGTTCTTC. The encoded protein is CASKGLTMSSPRDEQFF.

As for this clonotype: One base away lies a much larger clone, so this may be a sequencing read error. This chain connects TRBV12-3 or TRBV12-4 to TRBJ2-3, with 12 bases identical to TRBD2. The CDR3 totals 16 residues. Written as DNA, the CDR3 is TGTACCAGCAGTCCTAGCGGGAGGGCGGGCACAGATACGCAGTATTTT. It specifies CTSSPSGRAGTDTQYF.

In its sample, this clonotype was seen a few times. CDR3 sequence reads: CASSQPDGEANEKLFF. The CDR3 DNA reads TGTGCCAGCAGCCAACCGGACGGGGAGGCTAATGAAAAACTGTTTTTT. The V and J genes are TRBV4-2 and TRBJ1-4; D ambiguous. There are 16 residues in the CDR3. The V end was cut by 2 bases, the J end by 3 bases, with 13 bases between. Germline CDR1 and CDR2: LGHNA and YNFKEQ.

This clonotype has more than one count but fewer than ten. The chain has TRBV19 and TRBJ1-5; D perhaps matches TRBD1 (5 bases). V lost 5 bases, J lost 6 bases, and 11 bases lay in between. Per germline, CDR1 LNHDA and CDR2 SQIVND (reference sequence). This CDR3 has 13 amino acids. This CDR3 reads CASSRGASQPQHF. Here the CDR3 DNA reads TGTGCCAGTAGTCGGGGCGCATCTCAGCCCCAGCATTTT.

The genes are TRBV9 and TRBJ2-1; possible D gene TRBD2, 6 bases. V was trimmed by 3 bases and J by 9 bases, leaving 10 bases between them. CDR1 and CDR2 (germline): SGDLS, YYNGEE. The CDR3 is made up of 12 amino acids. CDR3 in DNA: TGTGCCAGCAGCGCGACTAGGGGTGAGCAGTTCTTC. It is translated as CASSATRGEQFF.

This clonotype showed up many times. The chain links TRBV28 to TRBJ1-1, with 9 nucleotides matching TRBD1. Germline trimming cut 6 bases from V and 6 bases from J; bases unmatched to any gene: 5. Germline CDR1 and CDR2: MDHEN and SYDVKM. This CDR3 has 13 amino acids. For the CDR3, the DNA is TGTGCCAGCAGGGGACAGGGAACCTCTGAAGCTTTCTTT. Protein: CASRGQGTSEAFF.

This clonotype was recorded many times. This sequence joins TRBV10-2 and TRBJ2-6, with unresolved D. CDR3 size: 13 residues. Germline-derived CDR1 and CDR2 are WSHSY and SAAADI. V dropped 8 bases and J dropped 4 bases, with 9 bases sitting between them. CDR3 loop: CASGRSGANVLTF. CDR3 nucleotides: TGCGCCAGCGGGCGGTCCGGGGCCAACGTCCTGACTTTC.

The genes are TRBV11-2 and TRBJ2-2, with 7 bases matching TRBD1. The CDR3 consists of 14 residues. J lost 5 bases, V lost 8 bases, and 8 bases had no gene match. Germline CDR1 reads SGHAT; CDR2 reads FQNNGV. The chain's CDR3 is CASGKGARTGELFF. CDR3 in DNA: TGTGCCAGCGGCAAGGGGGCTCGTACCGGGGAGCTGTTTTTT.

This chain links TRBV4-2 with TRBJ1-6; 7 bases match TRBD1. Trimming cost V 0 bases and J 10 bases; bases outside gene matches: 9. The CDR3 is 16 amino acids. Germline CDR1 reads LGHNA; CDR2 reads YNFKEQ. The DNA for the CDR3 is TGTGCCAGCAGCCAAGAGAAGGGGGCGACGTTCTCACCCCTCCACTTT. Its translation is CASSQEKGATFSPLHF.

The table lists this clonotype with a few counts. The gene calls are TRBV11-2 and TRBJ2-7, with TRBD1 matching over 7 bases. The junction had 13 bases not matched to a gene; V was cut back by 10 bases and J by 1 base. Germline V gene data show CDR1 as SGHAT and CDR2 as FQNNGV. There are 15 residues in the CDR3. In DNA, the CDR3 is TGTGCCACCTCGCTCGGGACAGTCTTTTCCTACGAGCAGTACTTC. Protein: CATSLGTVFSYEQYF.

This clonotype was detected only a few times. V usage is TRBV6-5 and J usage is TRBJ1-1, with unresolved D. CDR3 length equals 13 residues. Deletions cut 0 bases from V and 9 bases from J, with 11 bases between. Germline V lookup: CDR1 MNHEY, CDR2 SVGAGI. The CDR3 region is CASSYSSGIKAFF. The CDR3 nucleotides are TGTGCCAGCAGTTACTCCTCCGGGATAAAAGCTTTCTTT.

This clonotype was recorded a few times. The chain recombines TRBV20-1 with TRBJ2-4, with D unclear. V was trimmed by 0 bases and J by 8 bases, leaving 14 bases between them. Germline V CDR1 and CDR2: DFQATT, SNEGSKA (reference sequence). CDR3 length equals 14 residues. CDR3 nucleotides: TGCAGTGCTAGAGATCGGGCAGAGAATTACATTCAGTACTTC. Translated: CSARDRAENYIQYF.

This clonotype has only a few counts. This chain uses TRBV5-5 with TRBJ2-5; D perhaps matches TRBD2 (6 bases). The CDR3 runs 13 residues. CDR1 is SGHKS and CDR2 is YYEKEE in the germline V gene (reference sequence). With 4 bases removed from V and 5 bases from J, the gap between germline ends came to 12 bases. The CDR3 reads CASSPLARETQYF. The DNA for the CDR3 is TGTGCCAGCAGCCCCCTAGCGCGGGAGACCCAGTACTTC.

This chain links TRBV18 with TRBJ2-7, with D maybe TRBD1 (6 bases). Trimming took off 6 bases at V and 6 bases at J, with 18 bases between the two ends. The CDR3 sequence is 14 residues long. CDR1 is KGHSH, CDR2 LQKENI, per germline. CDR3 DNA sequence: TGTGCCAGCTCCGAATCGATACAGGGTCCCGAGCAGTACTTC. This translates into CASSESIQGPEQYF.

The gene calls are TRBV29-1 and TRBJ2-4, with D possibly matching TRBD2 (6 bases). The CDR3 length is 12 residues. Per germline, CDR1 SQVTM and CDR2 ANQGSEA. V shed 4 bases and J shed 6 bases, with 10 bases lying between them. CDR3 amino acids: CSVARGGNIQYF. The CDR3 DNA reads TGCAGCGTTGCTCGGGGAGGAAACATTCAGTACTTC.